The 9 T cell receptor beta chains given below trace back to one sample, sequenced in a study of identical twins. TCRdb analysed the 5' RACE reads with MiXCR anew, one entry per CDR3 protein. The sample has roughly 750,000 distinct CDR3 sequences, over 20% seen once. These data were also reused for a study on T cells expressing NK-cell markers.

The specimen was PBMCs. These receptors all stem from a woman younger than 35 in good health.

The V call is TRBV4-3, the J call TRBJ2-7, with D possibly TRBD2 on 6 matching bases. The CDR3 is made up of 16 amino acids. Germline assignment: CDR1 LGHNA and CDR2 YSLEER. V gave up 1 base and J gave up 0 bases, with 13 bases separating them. The CDR3 loop is CASSQGEAWASYEQYF. CDR3 DNA sequence: TGCGCCAGCAGCCAAGGGGAGGCCTGGGCCTCCTACGAGCAGTACTTC.

This clonotype was detected ten times or more. The V gene is TRBV5-1, the J gene TRBJ2-4; D possibly matches TRBD1 or TRBD2 (5 bases each). The ends were cut back, 2 bases at V and 0 bases at J, with 9 bases in the middle. This CDR3 is built from 15 residues. Looked up from germline, CDR1 is SGHRS and CDR2 is YFSETQ. The CDR3 nucleotides are TGCGCCAGCAGCTTCATGGGGGTAGCCAAAAACATTCAGTACTTC. Its protein product is CASSFMGVAKNIQYF.

This clonotype showed up just a few times. The gene calls are TRBV10-3 and TRBJ2-2; TRBD2 matches 14 bases. The CDR3 is made up of 18 amino acids. The J segment lost 0 bases and the V segment lost 8 bases, leaving 8 bases of the junction unmatched. Germline lookup yields CDR1 ENHRY and CDR2 SYGVKD. CDR3 DNA sequence: TGTGCCATCCTGACCGGGACTAGCGGGAGTGCGAACACCGGGGAGCTGTTTTTT. Protein product: CAILTGTSGSANTGELFF.

The gene calls are TRBV5-1 and TRBJ2-2; 7 nucleotides align to TRBD1. The CDR3 has 14 residues. The V and J ends lost 7 bases and 5 bases, in that order; junction bases with no gene match: 8. Germline V gene sequence: CDR1 SGHRS, CDR2 YFSETQ. The CDR3 spells CASRQGGLTGELFF. DNA of the CDR3: TGCGCCAGCCGACAGGGCGGGTTAACCGGGGAGCTGTTTTTT.

This sequence joins TRBV5-1 and TRBJ2-7; D possibly uses TRBD1 or TRBD2 (5 bases each). Germline V gives CDR1 SGHRS, CDR2 YFSETQ. There are 15 residues in the CDR3. The ends were cut back, 2 bases at V and 0 bases at J, with 12 bases in the middle. The CDR3 DNA reads as TGCGCCAGCAGCTTCGGGACGTTGAGCTCCTACGAGCAGTACTTC. Translating gives CASSFGTLSSYEQYF.

The J gene is TRBJ2-5, the V gene TRBV6-1; 12 bases agree with TRBD2. V shed 10 bases and J 2 bases; nucleotides not matched to a gene: 5. This CDR3 region has 14 residues. CDR1 and CDR2 (germline): MNHNS, SASEGT. In DNA, the CDR3 is TGTGCCACTTCTAGCGGGGGGGGTCAAGAGACCCAGTACTTC. This gives the protein CATSSGGGQETQYF.

The rearrangement uses TRBV20-1 and TRBJ2-3; D is ambiguous. The CDR3 contains 15 residues. The V and J ends lost 5 bases and 2 bases respectively, with 17 bases between them. Germline CDR1 and CDR2: DFQATT and SNEGSKA (reference sequence). CDR3 coding DNA: TGCAGTGCTCAGTGGTGGCTACGAAACACAGATACGCAGTATTTT. This gives the protein CSAQWWLRNTDTQYF.

The chain uses TRBV7-2 and TRBJ2-1, with D tentatively TRBD2 (6 bases). CDR3 length: 17 residues. Trimming took off 4 bases at V and 2 bases at J, with 18 bases between the two ends. CDR1 is SGHTA and CDR2 is FQGNSA in the germline V gene. The CDR3 sequence is CASSSSSGSGPYNEQFF. The CDR3 DNA sequence: TGTGCCAGCAGCTCCTCCTCGGGAAGCGGGCCCTACAATGAGCAGTTCTTC.

The rearrangement uses TRBV20-1 and TRBJ2-5; D is possibly TRBD2 (6 bases). Looked up from germline, CDR1 is DFQATT and CDR2 is SNEGSKA (reference sequence). Trimming took 6 bases from V and 7 from J, leaving 12 bases between them. There are 11 residues in the CDR3. The CDR3, as DNA: TGCAGTGCGGAGGGCTACGGGACCCAGTACTTC. It yields the protein CSAEGYGTQYF.